These T cell receptor beta chains were read from a single sample in a study of T cells in tuberculosis. Here immunoSEQ multiplex PCR was the method, and the copy in TCRdb shows in-frame clones only, minus some. The sample lists more than 70,000 clones, roughly 91% seen once, with around 1.8% in the top ten. Material: CD1b-GMM tetramer-negative cells sorted from PBMCs. These receptors were obtained from an adult woman with latent tuberculosis. CDR3s include the opening cysteine and the closing phenylalanine or tryptophan. A D gene is named only where the DNA matches it firmly. Size tells how often a clone was seen (once, few, many) or the class of an expanded clone, and some rows leave it out.

j_call clone_size v_call d_call cdr3_nt cdr3_aa
TRBJ2-3 . TRBV9 . TGTGCCAGCAGCCCTGGGGGCTTTGTCCCGGCAGATACGCAGTATTTT CASSPGGFVPADTQYF
TRBJ1-5 once TRBV27 . TGTGCCAGCAGCCCCCTCGCAGGGGATAGCAATCAGCCCCAGCATTTT CASSPLAGDSNQPQHF
TRBJ1-1 . TRBV6-4 TRBD1 TGTGCCAGCAGTGGTCTCACAATTCGTGAGACAGGGGGGACTGAAGCTTTCTTT CASSGLTIRETGGTEAFF
TRBJ1-1 . TRBV6-5 TRBD1 TGTGCCAGCCTTACAGGGGGGGCGAACACTGAAGCTTTCTTT CASLTGGANTEAFF
TRBJ1-6 . TRBV6-1 . TGTGCCAGCAGTGACAGGGGTTCTTCACCCCTCCACTTT CASSDRGSSPLHF
TRBJ1-1 . TRBV7-6 TRBD1 TGTGCCAGCAGCGAATGGGGACAGCCTGGACTGTTGAACACTGAAGCTTTCTTT CASSEWGQPGLLNTEAFF
TRBJ2-1 once TRBV7-2 TRBD1 TGTGCCAGCAGCCCGCCAGGGACAGCCTACAATGAGCAGTTCTTC CASSPPGTAYNEQFF
TRBJ2-7 . TRBV5-4 TRBD1 TGTGCCAGCAGCTCAAGGGACAGTTACGAGCAGTACTTC CASSSRDSYEQYF
TRBJ2-1 . TRBV29-1 . TGCAGCGTTCCAGGGTGGAATATTTACAATGAGCAGTTCTTC CSVPGWNIYNEQFF
TRBJ1-2 . TRBV30 TRBD1 TGTGCCTGGAACCGGGACAGTAACTATGGCTACACCTTC CAWNRDSNYGYTF
TRBJ1-2 . TRBV4-1 TRBD1 TGCGCCAGCAGCCAAGATGTCGCGAGACAGGGGCATGGCTACACCTTC CASSQDVARQGHGYTF
TRBJ2-6 . TRBV18 TRBD1 TGTGCCAGCTCACCATCGCTGGGACAGGGGAGCTCTGGGGCCAACGTCCTGACTTTC CASSPSLGQGSSGANVLTF
TRBJ1-5 . TRBV18 . TGTGCCAGCTCACCCCAGGGGAATCAGCCCCAGCATTTT CASSPQGNQPQHF
TRBJ2-2 . TRBV18 . TGTGCCAGCTCACCATCTCAGGGAGGATCCAACACCGGGGAGCTGTTTTTT CASSPSQGGSNTGELFF
TRBJ2-3 . TRBV7-2 . TGTGCCAGCAGCTTAGAAGCTAGATCAGATACGCAGTATTTT CASSLEARSDTQYF
TRBJ2-5 . TRBV5-1 . TGCGCCGGCCGGGGTCCATCGGGGGAGACCCAGTACTTC CAGRGPSGETQYF
TRBJ1-1 . TRBV19 . TGTGCCAGTAGTGCGGGGTGGGCAAGTGAAGCTTTCTTT CASSAGWASEAFF
TRBJ2-7 . TRBV7-6 . TGTGCCAGCAGCTTAGGAGAAGCGGCTGGCGAGCAGTACTTC CASSLGEAAGEQYF
TRBJ1-1 . TRBV7-2 . TGTGCCAGCAGCTTAAGCAGGATGCCTGAAGCTTTCTTT CASSLSRMPEAFF
TRBJ2-3 . TRBV10-2 . TGCGCCAGCAGTGCCTGGCAGGGGATCGGGAACACAGATACGCAGTATTTT CASSAWQGIGNTDTQYF
TRBJ1-1 . TRBV28 . TGTGCCAGCAGTTTAAAACAGGGGAACACTGAAGCTTTCTTT CASSLKQGNTEAFF
TRBJ2-1 . TRBV6-4 . TGTGCCAGCAGTGTCGGGCGGGGTCACAATGAGCAGTTCTTC CASSVGRGHNEQFF
TRBJ1-4 few TRBV10-3 TRBD1 TGTGCCATCAGCGAGGGACAGGGAAAGGAAAAACTGTTTTTT CAISEGQGKEKLFF
TRBJ1-4 . TRBV10-2 TRBD1 TGCGCCAGCAGTGAGGTCAGGGGGGAAAAACTGTTTTTT CASSEVRGEKLFF
TRBJ1-4 few TRBV10-3 . TGTGCCATCAGCGCTGTCGACAGGTCTAATGAAAAACTGTTTTTT CAISAVDRSNEKLFF
TRBJ1-2 . TRBV5-1 TRBD1 TGCGCCAGCAGCTCCGCCGAAGCTGGACAGGGGGCTAGGGGCTACACCTTC CASSSAEAGQGARGYTF
TRBJ1-2 . TRBV27 . TGTGCCAGCAGACTAGCGGGAAACTATGGCTACACCTTC CASRLAGNYGYTF
TRBJ1-3 . TRBV7-6 . TGTGCCAGCAGCTTAGGCGGATCTGGAAACACCATATATTTT CASSLGGSGNTIYF
TRBJ2-1 . TRBV5-1 TRBD2 TGCGCCAGCAGCCCTTTTTTAGCGGGGGGGCGGTCCAATGAGCAGTTCTTC CASSPFLAGGRSNEQFF
TRBJ2-2 . TRBV7-7 . TGTGCTAGCAGCTCTTCTTCCACCGGGGAGCTGTTTTTT CASSSSSTGELFF
TRBJ2-2 . TRBV28 . TGTGCCAGCAGTCCACACCAGGGATTAGGGGCCGGGGAGCTGTTTTTT CASSPHQGLGAGELFF
TRBJ1-1 . TRBV13 . TGTGCCAGCAGCTTAGTGCAGGGGCTGGCGAACACTGAAGCTTTCTTT CASSLVQGLANTEAFF
TRBJ2-2 . TRBV6-1 . TGTGCCAGCAGTGAACGGGTAGGAGGACTCAGGAACACCGGGGAGCTGTTTTTT CASSERVGGLRNTGELFF
TRBJ2-7 few TRBV30 TRBD2 TGTGCCTGGAGTCCTGGCGGGGGGGGGTGGGCCGAGCAGTACTTC CAWSPGGGGWAEQYF
TRBJ2-3 once TRBV18 TRBD1 TGTGCCAGCTCACCACTAACAGGGGGCACTCGGGTTGGCACAGATACGCAGTATTTT CASSPLTGGTRVGTDTQYF
TRBJ1-3 few TRBV7-6 . TGTGCCAGCAGCTTAGGGGCAGACAGCTCTGGAAACACCATATATTTT CASSLGADSSGNTIYF
TRBJ2-7 . TRBV5-1 TRBD1 TGCGCCAGCAGCCCGACACGGACAGGGGGGCCCCCTAGCCCCTACGAGCAGTACTTC CASSPTRTGGPPSPYEQYF
TRBJ2-3 . TRBV7-2 TRBD2 TGTGCCAGCAGCTTAGTTGGGGGGGGATCCTCGCTTGGCACAGATACGCAGTATTTT CASSLVGGGSSLGTDTQYF
TRBJ1-3 once TRBV9 TRBD1 TGTGCCAGCAGCGTCGCACAGGGGAGGACTGGAAACACCATATATTTT CASSVAQGRTGNTIYF